This TCR beta chain appears in the sequencing data of a study of CD8+ T cells in alopecia areata. For the study at large: The drug, oral tofacitinib, was given to treated patients at 5 to 10 mg twice daily.

Points on this clone: Its antigen is undetermined.

CDR1 and CDR2 (germline): SGHRS, YFSETQ. Trimming left V 4 bases short and J 7 bases short, with 9 bases between. The CDR3 spans 12 residues. Extraction and reverse transcription of RNA yielded cDNA as the sequencing template. Sequenced by immunoSEQ multiplex PCR; TCRdb stores in-frame clones only, minus some. The data contain around 300,000 clones, 60% of them singletons. The study, taken as a whole, reports: Normal-skin resident alphabeta T cells also appear among scalp sample sequences. Across lesional scalp, and particularly alopecia totalis/universalis, clonality surpassed that of normal scalp.

The treatment is: oral pan-JAK inhibitor, 5-10 mg twice daily. The chain recombines TRBV5-1 with TRBJ2-1; the D gene is possibly TRBD2 (5 bases). This sample comprised CD4+ T cells sorted from blood, obtained around week 54, from a patient treated with tofacitinib. The TCR sequence derives from a human donor with alopecia areata. CDR3 residues: CASSVRTNEQFF. DNA of the CDR3: TGCGCCAGCAGCGTAAGGACTAATGAGCAGTTCTTC.